This note documents a single T cell receptor (beta chain) sequence. Its antigen remains unknown. Assay used: immunoSEQ multiplex PCR; TCRdb lists only in-frame clones, some missing. The table lists about 610,000 clones, approximately 96% of them singletons. The CDR3 has 16 amino acids. In germline, CDR1 is SNHLY, CDR2 FYNNEI. The V segment lost 4 bases and the J segment 7 bases; nucleotides outside the gene matches: 8. The entry originates in a study of shared clonotypes between healthy human individuals. Whole-study results and caveats: Memory subsets had estimated richness that was generally smaller than that of naive subsets.

The naive CD8 population came from CD45RO-negative cells selected for CCR7, without terminally differentiated effector memory CD45RA+ cells. Donors were Caucasian adults residing in Nashville, Tennessee, USA. Sequencing used naive CD8+ T cells sorted from blood. The TCR sequence derives from a woman aged 30 to 39 in good health. The chain joins TRBV2 to TRBJ1-5; 12 nucleotides match TRBD1. The CDR3 DNA follows: TGTGCCAGCAGTGGGTCCGGGACAGGGGGCATACAGCCCCAGCATTTT. Protein product: CASSGSGTGGIQPQHF.